This T cell receptor beta chain emerged from a study of blood T cell repertoires in COVID-19. Across the study: From T cells, B-cell-depleted T cells, or PBMCs came the material, which was cDNA or gDNA.

The V and J ends lost 0 bases and 5 bases respectively, with 8 bases between them. The CDR3 is 14 amino acids. Germline values: CDR1 SGDLS, CDR2 YYNGEE. Method: immunoSEQ multiplex PCR; TCRdb's copy keeps in-frame clones and lacks some. The sample gives approximately 170,000 clones, about 85% of which show up once; approximately 7% is in the top ten. The TCR comes from a man aged 80 or over with COVID-19, enrolled during active disease. Sequencing was performed on peripheral blood. The chain employs TRBV9 and TRBJ2-2; no definite D call. The CDR3 coding sequence is TGTGCCAGCAGCGTAGGTGTCCTAACCGGGGAGCTGTTTTTT. Translating it yields CASSVGVLTGELFF.